Below are 27 T cell receptor beta chains sequenced from a single sample in a study of PD-L1 blockade in urothelial cancer. Generated by immunoSEQ multiplex PCR, the TCRdb table keeps only in-frame clones and is missing some. The sample contains under 120,000 clones, approximately 85% of which appear only once. The source was PBMCs, collected around atezolizumab (anti-PD-L1) treatment. The receptors were gathered from a man between 45 and 60 years old with urothelial cancer.

The chain is built from TRBV19 and TRBJ2-5; 7 bases align to TRBD1. CDR1 LNHDA and CDR2 SQIVND come from the germline V gene (reference sequence). Germline trimming cut 4 bases from V and 5 bases from J; bases unmatched to any gene: 7. This CDR3 contains 14 residues. CDR3: CASSRRGGSETQYF. In DNA, the CDR3 is TGTGCCAGTAGTAGGAGAGGGGGCTCTGAGACCCAGTACTTC.

The J gene is TRBJ2-2, the V gene TRBV25-1; TRBD2 agrees at 7 bases. Germline-derived CDR1 and CDR2 are MGHDK and SYGVNS. J was trimmed by 0 bases and V by 5 bases; bases with no gene match: 6. The CDR3 covers 16 residues. DNA for the CDR3: TGTGCCAGCAGTCAACGAGCGGGGACGAACACCGGGGAGCTGTTTTTT. This translates into CASSQRAGTNTGELFF.

V and J are TRBV30 and TRBJ1-4; D gene uncertain. The CDR3 covers 13 residues. Germline CDR1 reads GTSNPN; CDR2 reads SVGIG (reference sequence). The V gene lost 2 bases and the J gene lost 5 bases, with 9 bases spanning the gap. The CDR3: CAWSNRINEKLFF. For the CDR3, the DNA is TGTGCCTGGAGTAACAGAATCAATGAAAAACTGTTTTTT.

CDR3 in DNA: TGTGCCAGCAGTTACTCAGGAGGACAGTCTGGAGGCTACACCTTC. Amino acids: CASSYSGGQSGGYTF. The chain links TRBV6-6 to TRBJ1-2; tentatively, D is TRBD1 (6 bases). Germline V lookup: CDR1 MNHNY, CDR2 SVGAGI (reference sequence). Deletions cut 0 bases from V and 8 bases from J, with 16 bases between. CDR3 size: 15 residues.

The CDR3 sequence: CASSASGRNTGELFF. As DNA, the CDR3 is TGTGCCAGCAGCGCTAGCGGGAGAAACACCGGGGAGCTGTTTTTT. J is TRBJ2-2 and V is TRBV2; 10 bases fit TRBD2. Germline loops: CDR1 SNHLY, CDR2 FYNNEI. Unmatched junction bases numbered 3, after V lost 6 bases and J lost 2 bases. This CDR3 has 15 residues.

V is TRBV6-5 and J is TRBJ2-5; no firm D call. The germline CDR1 and CDR2 sequences are MNHEY and SVGAGI. Trimming stripped 2 bases from V and 5 bases from J, with 12 bases between. This CDR3 region has 14 residues. CDR3 loop: CASSYRLVVETQYF. The CDR3, as DNA: TGTGCCAGCAGTTACCGCCTAGTTGTCGAGACCCAGTACTTC.

The chain employs TRBV4-2 and TRBJ1-5, with a tentative D call TRBD1 (6 bases). V was trimmed by 0 bases and J by 4 bases, leaving 10 bases between them. Germline V gene lookup returns CDR1 LGHNA and CDR2 YNFKEQ. The CDR3 covers 15 residues. CDR3 loop: CASSQEGTFNQPQHF. In DNA form, the CDR3 reads TGTGCCAGCAGCCAAGAAGGGACATTTAATCAGCCCCAGCATTTT.

This clone appeared a few times. The J gene is TRBJ1-3, the V gene TRBV11-3; no clear D. The CDR3 runs to 15 residues. The germline CDR1 and CDR2 sequences are SGHNT and YENEEA. Trimming took 5 bases from V and 1 from J, leaving 12 bases between them. The CDR3 loop reads CASSRGDSSGNTIYF. In DNA, the CDR3 is TGTGCCAGCAGCCGGGGTGACTCTTCTGGAAACACCATATATTTT.

The rearrangement uses TRBV21-1 and TRBJ1-4. TRBV21-1 is labeled a pseudogene. The CDR3 runs to 15 residues. CDR3 in DNA: TGTGCCACCATTCCGGTGGGGGGTCGAAATGAAAAACTGTTTTTT. Translation: CATIPVGGRNEKLFF.

This chain connects TRBV15 to TRBJ1-5; D not resolved. The V gene lost 0 bases and the J gene lost 9 bases, with 15 bases spanning the gap. CDR3 length: 15 residues. Germline V gene lookup returns CDR1 LNHNV and CDR2 YYDKDF (reference sequence). CDR3 sequence (DNA): TGTGCCACCAGCAGAGATCGACAAGAGATCAGGCCCCAGCATTTT. Its translation is CATSRDRQEIRPQHF. The complete variable domain, with remaining parts taken from reference TRBV15 and TRBJ1-5, reads DAMVIQNPRYQVTQFGKPVTLSCSQTLNHNVMYWYQQKSSQAPKLLFHYYDKDFNNEADTPDNFQSRRPNTSFCFLDIRSPGLGDTAMYLCATSRDRQEIRPQHFGDGTRLSIL.

In this sample, this clone turned up once. The rearrangement links TRBV13 to TRBJ2-4; possible D gene TRBD2, 5 bases. V was clipped by 4 bases and J by 0 bases, with 10 bases between them. Germline assignment: CDR1 PRHDT and CDR2 FYEKMQ (reference sequence). The CDR3 extends over 15 amino acids. The CDR3 DNA follows: TGTGCCAGCAGCTCGATCGGGGTAGCCAAAAACATTCAGTACTTC. Encoded protein: CASSSIGVAKNIQYF.

This chain joins TRBV4-1 and TRBJ1-5, with D uncertain. The CDR3 sequence is 16 residues long. Trimming shortened V by 0 bases and J by 9 bases, and 18 bases separated the two germline ends. CDR1 MGHRA and CDR2 YSYEKL come from the germline V gene. CDR3 DNA: TGCGCCAGCAGCCAAGAGCCCAATTGGGCGTTTATGCCCCAGCATTTT. Translated: CASSQEPNWAFMPQHF.

This clone occurred once. This sequence joins TRBV5-6 and TRBJ2-7; 12 positions match TRBD2. From germline, CDR1 is SGHDT and CDR2 YYEEEE. V lost 4 bases and J lost 4; bases outside the gene matches: 6. CDR3 length: 15 amino acids. CDR3 protein: CASSPGTSGWYEQYF. The CDR3 DNA reads as TGTGCCAGCAGCCCCGGGACTAGCGGGTGGTACGAGCAGTACTTC.

Only one count was recorded for this clone. The rearrangement joins TRBV21-1 to TRBJ2-1; the table's D call, TRBD2, has no DNA check behind it. TRBV21-1 is assigned pseudogene status. The length of the CDR3 is 14 residues. The CDR3 reads CASNRLAGYNEQFF. The CDR3 bases are TGTGCCAGCAACCGACTAGCGGGATACAATGAGCAGTTCTTC.

The genes are TRBV5-6 and TRBJ2-3; D unresolved. In germline, CDR1 is SGHDT, CDR2 YYEEEE. The V gene lost 6 bases and the J gene lost 1 base, with 12 bases spanning the gap. The CDR3 has 14 residues. CDR3 region: CASTQISGTDTQYF. The CDR3 coding sequence is TGTGCCAGCACCCAAATCAGCGGCACAGATACGCAGTATTTT.

V gene TRBV19 combines with J gene TRBJ2-6; 10 nucleotides line up with TRBD1. The CDR3 sequence is 16 residues long. V lost 6 bases to trimming and J lost 2 bases; unmatched junction nucleotides: 4. Germline CDR1 and CDR2: LNHDA and SQIVND (reference sequence). The CDR3 spells CASRDRGLAGANVLTF. In nucleotides, the CDR3 is TGTGCCAGTAGAGACAGGGGGCTGGCTGGGGCCAACGTCCTGACTTTC.

The chain couples TRBV14 to TRBJ1-2; D remains ambiguous. V lost 4 bases to trimming and J lost 4 bases, with 7 bases between them. The CDR3 totals 12 residues. The germline gives CDR1 SGHDN, CDR2 FVKESK. The CDR3 is CASSPGLYGYTF. CDR3 DNA: TGTGCCAGCAGCCCGGGTCTCTATGGCTACACCTTC.

This chain links TRBV30 with TRBJ1-1, with 10 bases aligning to TRBD1. This CDR3 has 13 amino acids. The germline V gene encodes CDR1 GTSNPN and CDR2 SVGIG (reference sequence). The J segment lost 5 bases and the V segment lost 7 bases, leaving 7 bases of the junction unmatched. CDR3 sequence: CASRTGGLTEAFF. The CDR3 DNA reads as TGTGCCTCGAGGACAGGGGGGTTGACTGAAGCTTTCTTT.

The V and J genes are TRBV13 and TRBJ1-5; TRBD1 matches 7 bases. J gave up 4 bases and V 5 bases, and 17 bases lay outside the gene matches. CDR3 length equals 18 residues. Germline V lookup: CDR1 PRHDT, CDR2 FYEKMQ (reference sequence). DNA for the CDR3: TGTGCCAGCAGCCGTGGCAAGTTTCCGGGACAGAAGAATCAGCCCCAGCATTTT. Translation gives CASSRGKFPGQKNQPQHF.

In its sample, this clone was seen once. This chain links TRBV5-1 with TRBJ2-5; D call uncertain. The CDR3 is 14 amino acids. Germline V gene lookup returns CDR1 SGHRS and CDR2 YFSETQ. V gave up 4 bases and J gave up 3 bases, with 13 bases separating them. In DNA form, the CDR3 reads TGCGCCAGCAGCGTGAACGTACCTAAAGAGACCCAGTACTTC. Translated: CASSVNVPKETQYF.

This chain joins TRBV5-1 and TRBJ2-7; 11 bases map to TRBD2. J lost 2 bases, V lost 4 bases, and 5 bases had no gene match. The CDR3 is 15 residues long. Looked up from germline, CDR1 is SGHRS and CDR2 is YFSETQ. The CDR3 DNA follows: TGCGCCAGCAGCCAGGTTAGCGGGAGGGCCTACGAGCAGTACTTC. Amino acids: CASSQVSGRAYEQYF.

J is TRBJ2-7 and V is TRBV7-9; TRBD1 agrees at 9 bases. CDR1 is SEHNR, CDR2 FQNEAQ, per germline (reference sequence). This CDR3 comprises 15 residues. Trimming at V came to 1 base and at J to 2 bases, leaving 3 bases not matched to a gene. The CDR3 loop is CASSLGWDRAYEQYF. The DNA of the CDR3 is TGTGCCAGCAGCTTAGGGTGGGACAGGGCCTACGAGCAGTACTTC.

The V call is TRBV5-1, the J call TRBJ1-4; maybe TRBD1 (6 bases). Trimming left V 1 base short and J 3 bases short, with 10 bases between. The germline V gene encodes CDR1 SGHRS and CDR2 YFSETQ. CDR3 length: 15 amino acids. CDR3 nucleotides: TGCGCCAGCAGCTTGCCAGGACAGCCTAATGAAAAACTGTTTTTT. Its protein is CASSLPGQPNEKLFF.

This rearrangement joins TRBV20-1 to TRBJ2-1; D is undetermined. The CDR3 consists of 10 residues. V dropped 3 bases and J dropped 15 bases, with 12 bases sitting between them. Germline assignment: CDR1 DFQATT and CDR2 SNEGSKA (reference sequence). CDR3 sequence: CSASEARRFF. In nucleotides, the CDR3 is TGCAGTGCTAGTGAGGCTCGTCGGTTCTTC.

This chain links TRBV18 with TRBJ2-3; 7 bases are shared with TRBD2. Germline V gene data show CDR1 as KGHSH and CDR2 as LQKENI. After removal of 2 bases from V and 7 bases from J, the junction contained 12 bases not matched to a gene. The CDR3 totals 16 residues. The CDR3 sequence is CASSPDFSGGSNTQYF. CDR3 nucleotide sequence: TGTGCCAGCTCACCAGATTTCAGTGGCGGGAGTAATACGCAGTATTTT.

The chain has TRBV28 and TRBJ1-1; tentative D call: TRBD1 (5 bases). V was pared by 7 bases and J by 1 base, with 13 bases between. This CDR3 contains 14 residues. Germline loops: CDR1 MDHEN, CDR2 SYDVKM. CDR3 protein: CASMVGHWNTEAFF. CDR3 nucleotides: TGTGCCAGCATGGTAGGACACTGGAACACTGAAGCTTTCTTT.

The gene calls are TRBV4-2 and TRBJ2-5, with TRBD2 matching over 11 bases. The V and J ends lost 0 bases and 4 bases, in that order; junction bases with no gene match: 10. The germline V gene has CDR1 LGHNA and CDR2 YNFKEQ. The CDR3 extends over 18 amino acids. The CDR3 sequence is CASSQDSLAGGRVETQYF. The CDR3 region has the DNA TGTGCCAGCAGCCAAGATAGCCTAGCGGGAGGTCGGGTAGAGACCCAGTACTTC.